This T cell receptor beta chain emerged from a study of control samples from healthy donors and cancer patients. The method was immunoSEQ multiplex PCR; TCRdb's version includes in-frame clones alone and lacks a portion of them. The repertoire holds 200,000 to 250,000 clones, with roughly 94% as singletons. In its sample, this clone was seen a few times. The same CDR3 can be traced to other DNA sequences in this sample. Specimen: blood. This TCR was recovered from a man in his forties or fifties in good health.

The CDR3 region is CASSLRGTEAFF. DNA of the CDR3: TGTGCCAGCAGCTTGAGAGGGACTGAAGCTTTCTTT. The chain is built from TRBV5-6 and TRBJ1-1; D is uncertain. Looked up from germline, CDR1 is SGHDT and CDR2 is YYEEEE. V lost 1 base to trimming and J lost 5 bases, with 6 bases between them. The CDR3 sequence is 12 residues long. The whole variable domain, filled in from reference TRBV5-6 and TRBJ1-1, reads DAGVTQSPTHLIKTRGQQVTLRCSPKSGHDTVSWYQQALGQGPQFIFQYYEEEERQRGNFPDRFSGHQFPNYSSELNVNALLLGDSALYLCASSLRGTEAFFGQGTRLTVV.